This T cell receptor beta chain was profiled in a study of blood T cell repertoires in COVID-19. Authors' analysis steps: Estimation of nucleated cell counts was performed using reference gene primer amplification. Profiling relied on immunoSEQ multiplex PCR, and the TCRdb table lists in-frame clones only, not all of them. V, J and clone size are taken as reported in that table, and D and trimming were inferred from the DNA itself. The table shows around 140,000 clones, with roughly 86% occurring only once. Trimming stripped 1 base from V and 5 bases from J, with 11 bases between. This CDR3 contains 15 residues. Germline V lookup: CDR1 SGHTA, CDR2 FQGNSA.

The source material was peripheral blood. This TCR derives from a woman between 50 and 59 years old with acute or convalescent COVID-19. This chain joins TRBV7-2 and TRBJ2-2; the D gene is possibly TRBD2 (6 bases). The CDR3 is CASSLVAAGTGELFF. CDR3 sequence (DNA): TGTGCCAGCAGCTTAGTGGCGGCGGGGACCGGGGAGCTGTTTTTT.